These 28 T cell receptor beta chains were sequenced from one sample in a study of blood T cell repertoires in COVID-19. Sequencing used immunoSEQ multiplex PCR; TCRdb keeps in-frame clones, though not all of them. The table records 100,000 to 130,000 clones, around 89% of them present only once. Source material: peripheral blood. These receptors originate from a man aged 35 to 55 with active or convalescent COVID-19.

The gene calls are TRBV18 and TRBJ2-7; D is undetermined. The CDR3 loop spans 12 amino acids. The germline V gene has CDR1 KGHSH and CDR2 LQKENI. The V and J ends lost 3 bases and 7 bases respectively, with 10 bases between them. CDR3 coding DNA: TGTGCCAGCTCACCCCGTCAGGATGAGCAGTACTTC. This translates into CASSPRQDEQYF.

V usage is TRBV19 and J usage is TRBJ1-2; D remains ambiguous. Trimming removed 3 bases at V and 2 bases at J, with 7 bases between. This CDR3 comprises 13 residues. CDR1 and CDR2 (germline): LNHDA, SQIVND (reference sequence). The CDR3 bases are TGTGCCAGTAGTATGTCAGTGAACTATGGCTACACCTTC. It encodes CASSMSVNYGYTF.

The rearrangement joins TRBV5-1 to TRBJ1-5; 7 nucleotides align to TRBD1. After removal of 0 bases from V and 8 bases from J, the junction contained 11 bases not matched to a gene. Looked up from germline, CDR1 is SGHRS and CDR2 is YFSETQ. The CDR3 is 16 amino acids. CDR3 protein: CASSLAGPGGKEPQHF. CDR3 in DNA: TGCGCCAGCAGCTTGGCCGGGCCAGGGGGTAAGGAGCCCCAGCATTTT.

In this sample, this clone turned up a few times. The chain employs TRBV5-4 and TRBJ1-4, with D perhaps TRBD1 (5 bases). CDR1 is SGHNT and CDR2 is YYREEE in the germline V gene (reference sequence). Deletions cut 0 bases from V and 10 bases from J, with 22 bases between. The CDR3 is 17 amino acids. CDR3 nucleotides: TGTGCCAGCAGCTTGGAGGGTTCGGGGGAGTGGAGTGGAAAACTGTTTTTT. It yields the protein CASSLEGSGEWSGKLFF.

The chain combines TRBV21-1 with TRBJ1-2; TRBD1, the table's D call, lacks a check against the DNA. TRBV21-1 is assigned pseudogene status. CDR3 size: 16 residues. The CDR3 bases are TGTGCCAGCAGCAAGGGGACAGGGATTTCAAACTATGGCTACACCTTC. Protein product: CASSKGTGISNYGYTF.

The J gene is TRBJ1-1, the V gene TRBV7-9; TRBD1 matches 7 bases. The V and J ends lost 5 bases and 2 bases, in that order; junction bases with no gene match: 8. The CDR3 length is 15 residues. The germline CDR1 and CDR2 sequences are SEHNR and FQNEAQ (reference sequence). CDR3: CASSQFWTGNTEAFF. The CDR3 region has the DNA TGTGCCAGCAGCCAATTCTGGACAGGTAACACTGAAGCTTTCTTT.

This clone was found a few times. The CDR3: CAWRGGTANYGYTF. The CDR3 bases are TGTGCCTGGAGGGGAGGGACGGCTAACTATGGCTACACCTTC. The chain uses TRBV30 and TRBJ1-2; the D gene is possibly TRBD1 (5 bases). The CDR3 length is 14 residues. CDR1 GTSNPN and CDR2 SVGIG come from the germline V gene (reference sequence). Between the trimmed V and J ends, which lost 3 bases and 0 bases, there was a span of 11 bases.

V gene TRBV28 combines with J gene TRBJ1-5, with D possibly TRBD1 on 6 matching bases. The V gene lost 10 bases and the J gene lost 6 bases, with 25 bases spanning the gap. This CDR3 spans 16 amino acids. Germline loops: CDR1 MDHEN, CDR2 SYDVKM. CDR3 nucleotides: TGTGCCATCTCCTCACCCACAGGGACGGCGAGTCAGCCCCAGCATTTT. This encodes CAISSPTGTASQPQHF.

This sequence joins TRBV12-5 and TRBJ2-1; 8 positions match TRBD2. CDR3 length: 16 residues. Germline values: CDR1 LGHNT, CDR2 FRNRAP. The V segment lost 7 bases and the J segment 7 bases; nucleotides outside the gene matches: 15. CDR3 nucleotide sequence: TGTGCTAGTGCCTTCGCCGCTGGGACTAGAATTAATGAGCAGTTCTTC. It translates to CASAFAAGTRINEQFF.

This clone is a singleton in its sample. This chain uses TRBV29-1 with TRBJ1-1, with 8 bases identical to TRBD1. There are 14 residues in the CDR3. In germline, CDR1 is SQVTM, CDR2 ANQGSEA. V gave up 6 bases and J gave up 5 bases; unmatched junction bases: 11. This CDR3 reads CSVTGASGWTEAFF. CDR3 sequence (DNA): TGCAGCGTGACAGGGGCGAGTGGGTGGACTGAAGCTTTCTTT.

This rearrangement joins TRBV30 to TRBJ1-1, with a weak D call TRBD1 (6 bases). The V gene's germline CDR1 is GTSNPN and CDR2 SVGIG (reference sequence). The CDR3 loop spans 12 amino acids. Between the trimmed V and J ends, which lost 4 bases and 3 bases, there was a span of 9 bases. The CDR3 sequence: CAWNTGYTEAFF. The CDR3 bases are TGTGCCTGGAATACAGGGTACACTGAAGCTTTCTTT.

This clone is a singleton in its sample. The V call is TRBV7-2, the J call TRBJ2-7; perhaps TRBD2 as D (7 bases). The germline V and J ends were trimmed by 7 bases and 6 bases, with 16 bases remaining between them. The length of the CDR3 is 13 residues. Germline CDR1 reads SGHTA; CDR2 reads FQGNSA. In DNA, the CDR3 is TGTGCCAGCACCACGGGGGGCCTCGGCGAGCAGTACTTC. Translation: CASTTGGLGEQYF.

V is TRBV6-5 and J is TRBJ1-2, with D possibly being TRBD1 (5 bases). From germline, CDR1 is MNHEY and CDR2 SVGAGI. CDR3 size: 15 residues. V was trimmed by 6 bases and J by 2 bases, leaving 16 bases between them. CDR3 region: CASRDPGLLNYGYTF. CDR3 in DNA: TGTGCCAGCAGGGACCCGGGACTCTTAAACTATGGCTACACCTTC.

This chain joins TRBV18 and TRBJ1-2; D may be TRBD1 (5 bases). The germline V gene has CDR1 KGHSH and CDR2 LQKENI. The CDR3 totals 14 residues. V was clipped by 2 bases and J by 5 bases, with 12 bases between them. The CDR3 nucleotides are TGTGCCAGCTCACCAGCAGAGGGGAGGTATGGCTACACCTTC. Protein: CASSPAEGRYGYTF.

The chain links TRBV9 to TRBJ2-7, with 13 bases identical to TRBD2. The germline V gene encodes CDR1 SGDLS and CDR2 YYNGEE. The CDR3 totals 15 residues. Trimming removed 4 bases from V and 6 bases from J; junction bases left unmatched: 7. CDR3 nucleotide sequence: TGTGCCAGCAGCTTAAGACTAGCGGGAGGATCCGAGCAGTACTTC. Its translation: CASSLRLAGGSEQYF. The full variable domain, in which reference TRBV9 and TRBJ2-7 provide the parts outside the CDR3, is DSGVTQTPKHLITATGQRVTLRCSPRSGDLSVYWYQQSLDQGLQFLIQYYNGEERAKGNILERFSAQQFPDLHSELNLSSLELGDSALYFCASSLRLAGGSEQYFGPGTRLTVT.

The CDR3 loop reads CASSPTGGSGNTIYF. The CDR3 DNA reads as TGTGCCAGTAGTCCTACAGGGGGCTCTGGAAACACCATATATTTT. The chain is built from TRBV19 and TRBJ1-3; 8 positions agree with TRBD1. CDR3 length: 15 residues. V was pared by 5 bases and J by 0 bases, with 3 bases of the junction left unmatched. Germline CDR1 LNHDA, CDR2 SQIVND (reference sequence). The variable domain in full, completed from reference TRBV19 and TRBJ1-3, reads DGGITQSPKYLFRKEGQNVTLSCEQNLNHDAMYWYRQDPGQGLRLIYYSQIVNDFQKGDIAEGYSVSREKKESFPLTVTSAQKNPTAFYLCASSPTGGSGNTIYFGEGSWLTVV.

The chain is built from TRBV30 and TRBJ2-3; D may be TRBD2 (6 bases). The germline gives CDR1 GTSNPN, CDR2 SVGIG (reference sequence). The germline V and J ends were trimmed by 3 bases and 4 bases, with 8 bases remaining between them. The CDR3 is 12 amino acids. The CDR3 nucleotides are TGTGCCTGGAGCGGGAGCCCAGATACGCAGTATTTT. This codes for CAWSGSPDTQYF.

The chain couples TRBV9 to TRBJ1-1; maybe TRBD1 (5 bases). From germline, CDR1 is SGDLS and CDR2 YYNGEE. Trimming stripped 4 bases from V and 0 bases from J, with 10 bases between. The CDR3 length is 14 residues. The CDR3 DNA follows: TGTGCCAGCAGCCCCCGGACAATGAACACTGAAGCTTTCTTT. Encoded protein: CASSPRTMNTEAFF.

The chain couples TRBV21-1 to TRBJ2-7; TRBD2 is the table's D call and was not checked against the DNA. TRBV21-1 is flagged as a pseudogene. There are 11 residues in the CDR3. CDR3 coding DNA: TGTGCCAGCAGTCTCGCCTACGAGCAGTACTTC. Its translation is CASSLAYEQYF.

In the case of this clone: The junction departs from the called germline gene at one end, perhaps through a read error. CDR3 amino acids: CASSDSGLSF. Here the CDR3 DNA reads TGTGCCAGCAGTGATTCCGGACTCAGCTTC. The genes are TRBV6-1 and TRBJ2-7; the D gene is possibly TRBD2 (5 bases). This CDR3 contains 10 residues. Germline-derived CDR1 and CDR2 are MNHNS and SASEGT.

The chain recombines TRBV2 with TRBJ2-2; 7 nucleotides line up with TRBD2. The germline V gene has CDR1 SNHLY and CDR2 FYNNEI. The CDR3 runs 14 residues. The V gene end was trimmed by 8 bases and the J gene end by 5 bases; junction bases not matched to a gene: 8. The CDR3 coding sequence is TGTGCCAGCGGGGGGAGGGTTCTAACCGGGGAGCTGTTTTTT. Its protein product is CASGGRVLTGELFF.

This chain connects TRBV6-2 or TRBV6-3 to TRBJ2-7, with a tentative D call TRBD1 (5 bases). Per germline, CDR1 MNHEY and CDR2 SVGEGT. Deletions cut 5 bases from V and 5 bases from J, with 13 bases between. The CDR3 spans 13 residues. CDR3 nucleotide sequence: TGTGCCAGCAGTCCCACATGGGGCCACGAGCAGTACTTC. Amino acids: CASSPTWGHEQYF.

This chain connects TRBV5-8 to TRBJ1-5, with a weak D call TRBD1 (5 bases). With 4 bases removed from V and 2 bases from J, the gap between germline ends came to 25 bases. This CDR3 spans 19 amino acids. Germline values: CDR1 SGHTS, CDR2 YDEGEE. The CDR3 nucleotides read TGTGCCAGCAGCCCCACCCTGGATTCTAGGGGAGGCCGCAATCAGCCCCAGCATTTT. Translating gives CASSPTLDSRGGRNQPQHF.

The V gene is TRBV7-2, the J gene TRBJ2-7, with 10 bases lining up with TRBD2. The germline V gene encodes CDR1 SGHTA and CDR2 FQGNSA. V trimming: 5 bases; J trimming: 5 bases; junction bases outside the gene matches: 9. This CDR3 spans 15 amino acids. The CDR3 loop is CASSPAASGSHEQYF. The CDR3 DNA reads as TGTGCCAGCAGCCCGGCGGCTAGCGGGAGCCACGAGCAGTACTTC. The variable domain in full, completed from reference TRBV7-2 and TRBJ2-7, reads GAGVSQSPSNKVTEKGKDVELRCDPISGHTALYWYRQSLGQGLEFLIYFQGNSAPDKSGLPSDRFSAERTGGSVSTLTIQRTQQEDSAVYLCASSPAASGSHEQYFGPGTRLTVT.

DNA of the CDR3: TGTGCCAGCAGTACCATCACTAATGAGCAGTTCTTC. As protein: CASSTITNEQFF. V usage is TRBV28 and J usage is TRBJ2-1; D is ambiguous. The CDR3 has 12 residues. Trimming stripped 5 bases from V and 7 bases from J, with 9 bases between. The germline V gene encodes CDR1 MDHEN and CDR2 SYDVKM.

This clone has just a few counts. V and J are TRBV27 and TRBJ2-7, with D possibly TRBD1 on 6 matching bases. The CDR3 extends over 13 amino acids. Per germline, CDR1 MNHEY and CDR2 SMNVEV (reference sequence). Between the trimmed V and J ends, which lost 5 bases and 1 base, there was a span of 9 bases. The CDR3 sequence is CASSNRVSYEQYF. The CDR3 coding sequence is TGTGCCAGCAGTAACAGGGTGTCCTACGAGCAGTACTTC.

The CDR3 reads CASSSPGLAGGPPDTQYF. As DNA, the CDR3 is TGTGCCAGCAGCAGTCCGGGACTAGCGGGAGGGCCACCAGATACGCAGTATTTT. V is TRBV5-4 and J is TRBJ2-3; 16 bases map to TRBD2. Per germline, CDR1 SGHNT and CDR2 YYREEE (reference sequence). This CDR3 comprises 18 residues. The V gene end was trimmed by 4 bases and the J gene end by 4 bases; junction bases not matched to a gene: 9. The whole variable domain, filled in from reference TRBV5-4 and TRBJ2-3, reads ETGVTQSPTHLIKTRGQQVTLRCSSQSGHNTVSWYQQALGQGPQFIFQYYREEENGRGNFPPRFSGLQFPNYSSELNVNALELDDSALYLCASSSPGLAGGPPDTQYFGPGTRLTVL.

This chain connects TRBV5-1 to TRBJ1-1, with a weak D call TRBD1 (6 bases). Germline V gives CDR1 SGHRS, CDR2 YFSETQ. Trimming left V 5 bases short and J 1 base short, with 9 bases between. CDR3 length: 13 amino acids. CDR3 protein: CASSIGGNTEAFF. The CDR3 nucleotides read TGCGCCAGCAGTATAGGGGGGAACACTGAAGCTTTCTTT.